The T cell receptor beta chain described here comes from a study of shared clonotypes between healthy human individuals. The germline gives CDR1 SGHAT, CDR2 FQNNGV. The CDR3 consists of 16 residues. V lost 5 bases to trimming and J lost 2 bases; unmatched junction nucleotides: 3. Notes on the study in general: A few donors shared around 5.1% of their naive CD4 clonotypes. Memory subsets had estimated richness that was generally smaller than that of naive subsets. Genetic and exposure-history diversity was limited by the small donor number.

The authors' processing: ImmunoSEQ only sent back junction sequences with no quality scores, so filtering was done differently. Only in-frame clones appear in the TCRdb table, and some are missing; sequencing was by immunoSEQ multiplex PCR. V, J and clone size derive from that table, while D and trimming were established from the DNA sequence. The table has approximately 650,000 clones, around 95% seen once. Naive CD8 cells comprised CD45RO-negative, CCR7-positively selected cells, excluding terminally differentiated effector memory CD45RA+ cells. Turning to this clone: Its antigen is still unknown.

What was sequenced was naive CD8+ T cells sorted from blood. The chain has TRBV11-2 and TRBJ2-4; TRBD2 aligns across 13 bases. The receptor's source is a young woman in good health. The DNA for the CDR3 is TGTGCCAGCAGCGGACTAGCGGGAGACTCCAAAAACATTCAGTACTTC. It is translated as CASSGLAGDSKNIQYF.